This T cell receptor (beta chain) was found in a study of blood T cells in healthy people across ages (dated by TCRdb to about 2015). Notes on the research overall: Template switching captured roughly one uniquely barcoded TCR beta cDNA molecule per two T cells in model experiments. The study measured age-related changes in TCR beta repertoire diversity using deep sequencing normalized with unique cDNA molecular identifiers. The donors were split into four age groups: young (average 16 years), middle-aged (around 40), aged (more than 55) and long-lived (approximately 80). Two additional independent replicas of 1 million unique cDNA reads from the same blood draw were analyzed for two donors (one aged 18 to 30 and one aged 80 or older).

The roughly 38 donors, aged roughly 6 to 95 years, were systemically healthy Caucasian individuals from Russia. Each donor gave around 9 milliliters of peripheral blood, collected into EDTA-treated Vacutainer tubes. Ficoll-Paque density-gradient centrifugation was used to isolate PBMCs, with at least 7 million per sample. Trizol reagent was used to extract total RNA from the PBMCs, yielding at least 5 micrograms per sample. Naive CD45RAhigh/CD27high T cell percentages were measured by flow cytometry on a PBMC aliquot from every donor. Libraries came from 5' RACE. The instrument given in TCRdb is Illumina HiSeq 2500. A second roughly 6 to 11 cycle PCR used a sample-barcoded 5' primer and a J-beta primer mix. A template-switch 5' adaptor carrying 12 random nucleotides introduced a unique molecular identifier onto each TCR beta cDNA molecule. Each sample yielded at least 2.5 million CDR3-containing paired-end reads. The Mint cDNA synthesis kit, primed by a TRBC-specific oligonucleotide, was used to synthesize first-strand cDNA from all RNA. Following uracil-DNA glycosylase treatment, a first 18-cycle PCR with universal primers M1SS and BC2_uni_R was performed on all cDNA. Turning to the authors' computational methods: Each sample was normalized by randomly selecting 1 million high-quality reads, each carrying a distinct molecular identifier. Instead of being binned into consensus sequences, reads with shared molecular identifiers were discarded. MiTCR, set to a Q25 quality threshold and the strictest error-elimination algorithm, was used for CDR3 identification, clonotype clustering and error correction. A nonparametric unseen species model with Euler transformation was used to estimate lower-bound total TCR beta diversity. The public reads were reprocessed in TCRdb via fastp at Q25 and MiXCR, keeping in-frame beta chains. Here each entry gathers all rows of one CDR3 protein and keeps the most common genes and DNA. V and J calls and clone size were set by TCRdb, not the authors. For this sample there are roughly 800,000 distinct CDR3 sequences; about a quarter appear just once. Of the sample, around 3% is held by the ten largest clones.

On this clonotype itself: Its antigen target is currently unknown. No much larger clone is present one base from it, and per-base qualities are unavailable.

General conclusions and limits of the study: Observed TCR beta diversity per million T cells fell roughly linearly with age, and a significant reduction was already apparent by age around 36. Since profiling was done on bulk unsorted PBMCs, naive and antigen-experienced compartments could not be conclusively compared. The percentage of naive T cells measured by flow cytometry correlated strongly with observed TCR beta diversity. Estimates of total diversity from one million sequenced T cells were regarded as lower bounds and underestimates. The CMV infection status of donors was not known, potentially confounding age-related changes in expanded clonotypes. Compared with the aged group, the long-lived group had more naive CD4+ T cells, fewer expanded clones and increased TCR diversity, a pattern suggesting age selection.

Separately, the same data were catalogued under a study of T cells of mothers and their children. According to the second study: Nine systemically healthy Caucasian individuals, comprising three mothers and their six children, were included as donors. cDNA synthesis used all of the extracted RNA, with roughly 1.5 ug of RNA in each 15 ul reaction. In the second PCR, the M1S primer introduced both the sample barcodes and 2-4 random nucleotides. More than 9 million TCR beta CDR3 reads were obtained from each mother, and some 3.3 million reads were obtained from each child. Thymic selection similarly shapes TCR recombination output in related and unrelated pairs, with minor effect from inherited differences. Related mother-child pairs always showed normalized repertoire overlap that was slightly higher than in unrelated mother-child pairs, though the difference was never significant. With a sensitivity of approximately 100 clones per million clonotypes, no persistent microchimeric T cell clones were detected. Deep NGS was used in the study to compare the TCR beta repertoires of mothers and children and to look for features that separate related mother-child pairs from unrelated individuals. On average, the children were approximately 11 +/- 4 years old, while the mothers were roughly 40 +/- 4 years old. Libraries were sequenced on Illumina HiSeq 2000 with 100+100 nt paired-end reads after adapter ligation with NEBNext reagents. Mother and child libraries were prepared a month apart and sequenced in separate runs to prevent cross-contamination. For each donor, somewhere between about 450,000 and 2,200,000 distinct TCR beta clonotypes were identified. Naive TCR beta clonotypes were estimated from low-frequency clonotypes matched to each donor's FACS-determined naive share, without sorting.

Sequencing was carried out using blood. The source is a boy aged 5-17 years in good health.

The CDR3 region has the sequence CTTGSYEQYF. The DNA is as follows: TGTACGACAGGGTCCTACGAGCAGTACTTC. The rearranged chain carries TRBV2 and TRBJ2-5, with 7 bases aligning to TRBD1. The DNA end lines up better with TRBJ2-7; the J call may be wrong. As encoded in the germline V gene, CDR1 is SNHLY while CDR2 is FYNNEI. From the cysteine up to the phenylalanine, the CDR3 has a length of 10 residues. Of all the DNA, just the CDR3 is kept, 30 bases in frame from base 1.